The clone carrying this TCR beta chain was observed a few times. Its antigen is undetermined. The same CDR3 also results from other DNA sequences found in this sample. These data originate in a study of cytomegalovirus exposure and HLA in healthy donors. General study results and limits: Likely technical artifact: a cluster of highly shared sequence variants. Trimming of TCR beta V- and J-genes showed a link, identified in a later analysis, to a missense DCLRE1C variant.

The PCR ran on 60 Vbeta and 13 Jbeta primers. Assay: immunoSEQ multiplex PCR; the TCRdb copy retains only in-frame clones and omits some. Of roughly 120,000 clones in the sample, 76% were seen once. Germline V CDR1 and CDR2: LNHDA, SQIVND (reference sequence). CDR3 length: 14 residues. Trimming took 7 bases from V and 6 from J; bases not matched to a gene: 8. The V and J genes are TRBV19 and TRBJ2-1, with TRBD2 matching 8 bases. Sequencing was done on a sample of PBMCs. The clonotype originates from a woman between 45 and 60 years old in good health and CMV-seropositive. The CDR3 nucleotides read TGTGCCAGTACCTCGGGACTAGTTAGCAATGAGCAGTTCTTC. Translated: CASTSGLVSNEQFF.